A selection of T cell receptor beta chains follows, all from one sample in a study of CD8+CD57+ T cells in acquired aplastic anemia. TCRdb passed the reads through MiXCR, listing each CDR3 protein once. The sample has around 190,000 distinct CDR3 sequences; approximately 57% are singletons. The sequenced sample consisted of sorted CD4+, CD8+, or CD8+CD57+ T cells (not recorded which) from PBMCs. These receptors were collected from a human donor in good health. Each CDR3 is given with its conserved first and last residue. The D gene is left open where the match is weak. Size values are once, few and many counts, or a class for expanded clones, and some rows have none.

>TRBJ2-3|TRBV6-4|.|many
TGTGCCAGCAGTGACTTGGCAGGGACGGTTAGCGGTACGCAGTATTTT
CASSDLAGTVSGTQYF
>TRBJ2-7|TRBV19|.|.
TGTGCCAGTAGTAAGACAGTTTCCTACGAGCAGTACTTC
CASSKTVSYEQYF
>TRBJ2-3|TRBV5-6|TRBD2|.
TGTGCCAGCAGCTTGCAACTAGCGGGGCTAACAGATACGCAGTATTTT
CASSLQLAGLTDTQYF
>TRBJ2-3|TRBV29-1|.|.
TGCAGCGTTGAAGAGCTTAGTACGCAGTATTTT
CSVEELSTQYF
>TRBJ1-3|TRBV9|.|.
TGCGCCAGCAGCCCAGGACACAACTCTGGAAACACCATATATTTT
CASSPGHNSGNTIYF
>TRBJ1-1|TRBV2|.|.
TGTGCCAGCAGTGAGAGGGGTGGTTTTGGCACTGAAGCTTTCTTT
CASSERGGFGTEAFF
>TRBJ2-2|TRBV7-9|TRBD2|many
TGTGCCAGCAGCCCCAAGGGCGGGAGCAACACCGGGGAGCTGTTTTTT
CASSPKGGSNTGELFF
>TRBJ1-5|TRBV7-9|.|.
TGTGCCAGCAGCTCCCTCCTAGCGGGGGACCAAGAGACCCAGCATTTT
CASSSLLAGDQETQHF
>TRBJ1-6|TRBV20-1|.|.
TGCAGTGCTAGAGATTCGGCAGCGAGCTCCTATAATTCACCCCTCCACTTT
CSARDSAASSYNSPLHF
>TRBJ2-7|TRBV7-9|TRBD2|few
TGTGCCAGCAGCTTTAGAACTAGCGGGAGTTACGAGCAGTACTTC
CASSFRTSGSYEQYF
>TRBJ2-5|TRBV10-3|.|.
TGTGCCTCGGCGGGCCTTTCGGAGACCCAGTACTTC
CASAGLSETQYF
>TRBJ1-6|TRBV20-1|.|.
TGCAGTGCTAGGCGGGAGGGGCCCCATGAGCAGTCTAGTTCCTATAATTCACCCCTCCACTTT
CSARREGPHEQSSSYNSPLHF
>TRBJ1-1|TRBV20-1|.|.
TGCAGTGCTCACACCGGCAACACTGAGGCTTTCTTT
CSAHTGNTEAFF
>TRBJ2-7|TRBV14|.|few
TGTGCCAGCAGCGTAGGCGGGACACCAACCTACGAGCAGTACTTC
CASSVGGTPTYEQYF
>TRBJ1-1|TRBV5-8|.|many
TGTGCCAGCAGCTTGCCCAGTAACACTGAAGCTTTCTTT
CASSLPSNTEAFF
>TRBJ1-2|TRBV4-2|.|.
TGTGCCAGCAGCCAAGAAAGGGATCCCCTCTATGGCTACACCTTC
CASSQERDPLYGYTF
>TRBJ2-7|TRBV7-7|TRBD1|many
TGTGCTAGCAGCGCCGGGACAGGGCCTACCTACGAGCAGTACTTC
CASSAGTGPTYEQYF
>TRBJ2-1|TRBV15|TRBD1|.
TGTGCCACCAGCTCCTCCGGGACAGGGGTTGGCGATGAGCAGTTCTTC
CATSSSGTGVGDEQFF
>TRBJ2-7|TRBV14|.|.
TGTGCCAGCAGCCAAGTGAGGGGCCACGAGCAGTACTTC
CASSQVRGHEQYF
>TRBJ2-7|TRBV20-1|.|.
TGCAGTGCTAGAGATCCAGGGTCCTACGAGCAGTACTTC
CSARDPGSYEQYF
>TRBJ2-2|TRBV2|.|.
TGTGCCAGCAGTGCCGTTTCGAACACCGGGGAGCTGTTTTTT
CASSAVSNTGELFF
>TRBJ1-6|TRBV5-4|.|.
TGTGCCAGCAGCAGGGGATCAGGGAGCTCCTATAATTCACCCCTCCACTTT
CASSRGSGSSYNSPLHF
>TRBJ1-2|TRBV7-3|.|many
TGTGCCAGCAGCCCAACAGGGACATCTAACTATGGCTACACCTTC
CASSPTGTSNYGYTF
>TRBJ2-3|TRBV20-1|.|.
TGCAGTGCTAGTAAACGGGACTTCTCTTCTAGCACAGATACGCAGTATTTT
CSASKRDFSSSTDTQYF
>TRBJ1-1|TRBV7-2|.|.
TGTGCCGCGGCGGGGATTCTGAACACTGAAGCTTTCTTT
CAAAGILNTEAFF
>TRBJ1-6|TRBV2|.|.
TGTGCCAGCCCGTTGGGGGATTCACCCCTCCACTTT
CASPLGDSPLHF
>TRBJ2-7|TRBV6-5|TRBD2|many
TGTGCCAGCAGAGAAATAGCGGGAGATTACGAGCAGTACTTC
CASREIAGDYEQYF
>TRBJ2-7|TRBV7-7|.|.
TGTGCTAGCAGCCCGGGGCGAGGGACCTACGAGCAGTACTTC
CASSPGRGTYEQYF
>TRBJ2-1|TRBV2|TRBD2|few
TGTGCCAGCAGTGGGACTAGCGGCACCTACAATGAGCAGTTCTTC
CASSGTSGTYNEQFF
>TRBJ1-2|TRBV7-8|TRBD1|.
TGTGCCAGCAGCTTATCGGGGGACAGGGAGGTTCGAGGCTACACCTTC
CASSLSGDREVRGYTF
>TRBJ1-1|TRBV19|.|.
TGTGCCAGTCGCGACAGAGCGAACACTGAAGCTTTCTTT
CASRDRANTEAFF
>TRBJ1-1|TRBV6-5|.|many
TGTGCCAGCAGTCCTACCGACAGACCCACTGAAGCTTTCTTT
CASSPTDRPTEAFF
>TRBJ2-7|TRBV7-3|TRBD2|.
TGTGCCAGCAGCCGAACCACTAGCGGCGGTATGAGCGAGCAGTACTTC
CASSRTTSGGMSEQYF
>TRBJ2-2|TRBV10-3|TRBD1|.
TGTGCCATCTTCGAGGACAGGGCCGGGGAGCTGTTTTTT
CAIFEDRAGELFF
>TRBJ2-5|TRBV12-3/TRBV12-4|.|.
TGTGCCAGTACCGGTTTGGGCAAGACCCAGTACTTC
CASTGLGKTQYF
>TRBJ2-7|TRBV6-5|TRBD1|.
TGTGCCAGCAGTGAAGGGCCAGGGGGCTTATGGGGCTACGAGCAGTACTTC
CASSEGPGGLWGYEQYF
>TRBJ1-5|TRBV24-1|.|.
TGTGCCACCAGCGATCCAAGGGAACCCAATCAGCCGCATCATTTT
CATSDPREPNQPHHF
>TRBJ2-1|TRBV6-6|TRBD1|many
TGTGCCGCTGGACAGGGGCCGGAGCAGTTCTTC
CAAGQGPEQFF
>TRBJ2-1|TRBV29-1|TRBD1|.
TGCAGCGTCGCGGGACAGGGGGCTTCCACCAATGAGCAGTTCTTC
CSVAGQGASTNEQFF
>TRBJ2-5|TRBV9|TRBD2|.
TGTGCCAGCAGCGTAGTGGGACGGGGGGGCTCAGAGACCCAGTACTTC
CASSVVGRGGSETQYF
>TRBJ2-1|TRBV20-1|.|.
TGCAGTGCCAGCAGTGGAGGGGAAGCCAATGAGCAGTTCTTC
CSASSGGEANEQFF
>TRBJ2-1|TRBV5-8|TRBD2|few
TGTGCCAGCAGCCAAACTAGCGGGGGGAGCCCCTGCAATGAGCAGTTCTTC
CASSQTSGGSPCNEQFF
>TRBJ2-1|TRBV7-9|TRBD2|many
TGTGCCAGCAGGTCTCTTCTAGCGGGAGCGTCAGATGAGCAGTTCTTC
CASRSLLAGASDEQFF
>TRBJ1-2|TRBV7-8|.|.
TGTGCCAGCAGCCCCTTAGATGGCTACACCTTC
CASSPLDGYTF
>TRBJ1-5|TRBV7-2|.|.
TGTGCCAGCAGACTACAGGGACACAATCAGCCCCAGCATTTT
CASRLQGHNQPQHF
>TRBJ1-2|TRBV24-1|TRBD1|.
TGTGCCACCAGTGATCCTACAGGGGGTGGGAATGGCTACACCTTC
CATSDPTGGGNGYTF
>TRBJ2-6|TRBV29-1|.|once
TGCAGCGTTGTTTATGCGGGCGGGTCTGGGGCCAACGTCCTGACTTTC
CSVVYAGGSGANVLTF
>TRBJ2-3|TRBV7-6|.|.
TGTGCCAGCAGCTTAGGACCGGGGCGAGGGGATACGCAGTATTTT
CASSLGPGRGDTQYF
>TRBJ1-2|TRBV28|TRBD1|many
TGTGCCAGCAGTTTACAGACAGGGGAGACTAACTATGGCTACACCTTC
CASSLQTGETNYGYTF
>TRBJ2-1|TRBV12-3/TRBV12-4|.|.
TGTGCCAGCAGGATAGCGTCAAGCTCCTACAATGAGCAGTTCTTC
CASRIASSSYNEQFF
>TRBJ1-4|TRBV11-2|.|.
TGTGCCAGCAGCCTTTGGTTGGGTGATGAAAAACTGTTTTTT
CASSLWLGDEKLFF
>TRBJ2-7|TRBV6-1|TRBD1|.
TGTGCCACCACCGGGACAGGGGGCGAGCAGTACTTC
CATTGTGGEQYF
>TRBJ1-1|TRBV19|TRBD1|many
TGTGCCAGTAGGCCGACAGGGGGCATCACTGAAGCTTTCTTT
CASRPTGGITEAFF
>TRBJ2-7|TRBV11-2|.|.
TGTGCCAGCAGCTTAGCCGCTAGTGTCTCCTACGAGCAGTACTTC
CASSLAASVSYEQYF
>TRBJ1-4|TRBV9|.|.
TGTGCCAGCAGCGTAGAGGGCAGTAGTAATGAAAAACTGTTCTTT
CASSVEGSSNEKLFF
>TRBJ2-1|TRBV6-5|.|many
TGTGCCACCCACGACGGACCCAGCTCCTACAATGAGCAGTTCTTC
CATHDGPSSYNEQFF